The source of this T cell receptor (beta chain) is a study of blood T cell repertoires in COVID-19. The CDR3 is 17 amino acids. CDR1 and CDR2 from the germline V gene are SGHNT and YYREEE (reference sequence). Trimming took 0 bases from V and 7 from J, leaving 20 bases between them. Original processing notes: Amplification from reference gene primers served as the basis for estimated nucleated cell counts. Assay used: immunoSEQ multiplex PCR; TCRdb lists only in-frame clones, some missing. D and trimming come from the DNA, and the V and J calls and clone size come from that table. This table holds 250,000 to 300,000 clones, roughly 88% found once.

The specimen was PBMCs or T cells enriched from blood (not recorded which). The clonotype was recovered from a woman between 40 and 50 years old with acute COVID-19. The chain uses TRBV5-4 and TRBJ2-1; possibly TRBD2 for D (5 bases). The CDR3 DNA is TGTGCCAGCAGCTTGGAACGACTTAGCGCGACTATGAATGAGCAGTTCTTC. This encodes CASSLERLSATMNEQFF.